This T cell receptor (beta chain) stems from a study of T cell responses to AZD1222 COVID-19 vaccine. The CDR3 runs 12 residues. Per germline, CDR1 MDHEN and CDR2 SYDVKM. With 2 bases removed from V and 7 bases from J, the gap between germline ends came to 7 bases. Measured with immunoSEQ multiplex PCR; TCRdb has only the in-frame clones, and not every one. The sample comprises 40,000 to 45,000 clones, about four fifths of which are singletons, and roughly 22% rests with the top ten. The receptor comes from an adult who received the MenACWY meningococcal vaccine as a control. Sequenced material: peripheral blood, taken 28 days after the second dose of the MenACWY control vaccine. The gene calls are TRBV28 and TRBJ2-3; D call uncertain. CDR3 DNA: TGTGCCAGCAGTTTAATGGGGAATACGCAGTATTTT. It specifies CASSLMGNTQYF.